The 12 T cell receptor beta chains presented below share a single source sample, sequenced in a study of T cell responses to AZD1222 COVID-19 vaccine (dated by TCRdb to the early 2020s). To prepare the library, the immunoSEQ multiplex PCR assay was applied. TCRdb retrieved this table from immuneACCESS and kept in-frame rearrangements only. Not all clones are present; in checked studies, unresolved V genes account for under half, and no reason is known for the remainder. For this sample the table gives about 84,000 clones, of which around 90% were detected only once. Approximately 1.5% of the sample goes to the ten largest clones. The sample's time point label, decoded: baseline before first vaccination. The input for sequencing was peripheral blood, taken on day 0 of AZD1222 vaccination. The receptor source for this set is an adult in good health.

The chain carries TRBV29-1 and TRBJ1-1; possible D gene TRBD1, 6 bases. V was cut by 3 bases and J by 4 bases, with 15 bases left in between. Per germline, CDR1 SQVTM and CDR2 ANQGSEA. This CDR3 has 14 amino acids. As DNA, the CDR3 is TGCAGCGTTGATCAGAACAGGGCGGGCACTGAAGCTTTCTTT. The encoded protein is CSVDQNRAGTEAFF.

CDR3: CASRFRSSNYGYTF. In DNA form, the CDR3 reads TGTGCCAGCAGGTTTAGGTCCTCTAACTATGGCTACACCTTC. The chain carries TRBV5-4 and TRBJ1-2, with D unresolved. V lost 5 bases to trimming and J lost 0 bases, with 11 bases between them. The CDR3 is 14 amino acids. Per the germline V gene, CDR1 is SGHNT and CDR2 is YYREEE (reference sequence).

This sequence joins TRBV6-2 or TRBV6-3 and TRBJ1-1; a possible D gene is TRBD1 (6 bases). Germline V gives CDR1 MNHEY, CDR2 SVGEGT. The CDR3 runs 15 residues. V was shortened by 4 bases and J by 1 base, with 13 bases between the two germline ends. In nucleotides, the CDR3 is TGTGCCAGCAGTTTACAGGGACCGGGGAACACTGAAGCTTTCTTT. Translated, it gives CASSLQGPGNTEAFF.

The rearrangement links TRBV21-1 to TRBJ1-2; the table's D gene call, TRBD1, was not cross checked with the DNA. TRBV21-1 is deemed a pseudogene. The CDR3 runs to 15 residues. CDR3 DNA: TGTGCCAGCCCTACCTCCGGGACAGGGGGTAGTGGCTACACCTTC. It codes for CASPTSGTGGSGYTF.

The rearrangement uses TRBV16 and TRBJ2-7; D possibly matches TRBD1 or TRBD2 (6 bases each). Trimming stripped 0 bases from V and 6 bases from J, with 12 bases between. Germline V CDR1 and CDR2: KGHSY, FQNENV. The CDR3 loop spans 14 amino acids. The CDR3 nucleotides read TGTGCCAGCAGCCAATCGGGGGGCGGGTCCGAGCAGTACTTC. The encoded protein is CASSQSGGGSEQYF.

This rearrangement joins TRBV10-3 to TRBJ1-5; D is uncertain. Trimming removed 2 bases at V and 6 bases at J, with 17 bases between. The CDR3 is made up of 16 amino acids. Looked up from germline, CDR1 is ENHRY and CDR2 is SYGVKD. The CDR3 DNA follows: TGTGCCATCAGTGAGGTGGTTCTGGGAGACGGTCAGCCCCAGCATTTT. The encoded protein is CAISEVVLGDGQPQHF.

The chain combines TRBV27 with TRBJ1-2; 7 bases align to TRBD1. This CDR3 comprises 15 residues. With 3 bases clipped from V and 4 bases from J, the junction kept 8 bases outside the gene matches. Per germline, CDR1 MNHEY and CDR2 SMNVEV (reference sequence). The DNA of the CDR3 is TGTGCCAGCAGTTTTGGGCGGACAGGCCTCTATGGCTACACCTTC. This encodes CASSFGRTGLYGYTF.

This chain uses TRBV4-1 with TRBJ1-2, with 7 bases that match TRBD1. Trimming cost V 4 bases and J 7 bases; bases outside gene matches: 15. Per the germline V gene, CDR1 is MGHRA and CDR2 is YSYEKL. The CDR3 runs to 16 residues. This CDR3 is CASSPAEDRPDGGYTF. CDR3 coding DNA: TGCGCCAGCAGCCCGGCAGAGGACAGGCCTGATGGTGGCTACACCTTC.

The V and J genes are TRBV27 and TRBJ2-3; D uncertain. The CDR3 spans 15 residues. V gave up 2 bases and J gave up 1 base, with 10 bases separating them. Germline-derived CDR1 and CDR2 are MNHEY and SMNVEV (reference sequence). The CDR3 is CASSLEPEGTDTQYF. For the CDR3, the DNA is TGTGCCAGCAGTTTAGAGCCGGAAGGCACAGATACGCAGTATTTT.

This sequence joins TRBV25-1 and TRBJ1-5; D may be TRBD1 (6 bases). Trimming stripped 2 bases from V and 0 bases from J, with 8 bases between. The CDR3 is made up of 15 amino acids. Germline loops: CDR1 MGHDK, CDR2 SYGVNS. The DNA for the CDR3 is TGTGCCAGCAGTGAAAGACAGGATAGCAATCAGCCCCAGCATTTT. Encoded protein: CASSERQDSNQPQHF.

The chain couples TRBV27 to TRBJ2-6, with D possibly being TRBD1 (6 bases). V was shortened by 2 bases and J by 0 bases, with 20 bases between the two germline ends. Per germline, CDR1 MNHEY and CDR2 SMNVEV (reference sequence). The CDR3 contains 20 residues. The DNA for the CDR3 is TGTGCCAGCAGTTTAAACCCGACAGGTTGGTTGAGCTCTGGGGCCAACGTCCTGACTTTC. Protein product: CASSLNPTGWLSSGANVLTF. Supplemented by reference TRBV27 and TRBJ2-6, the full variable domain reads EAQVTQNPRYLITVTGKKLTVTCSQNMNHEYMSWYRQDPGLGLRQIYYSMNVEVTDKGDVPEGYKVSRKEKRNFPLILESPSPNQTSLYFCASSLNPTGWLSSGANVLTFGAGSRLTVL.

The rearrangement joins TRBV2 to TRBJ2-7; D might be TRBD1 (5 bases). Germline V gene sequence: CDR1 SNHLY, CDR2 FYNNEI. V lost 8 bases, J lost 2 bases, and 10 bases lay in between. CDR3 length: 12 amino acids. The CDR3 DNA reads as TGTGCCAGCGCCAGGGAAACCTACGAGCAGTACTTC. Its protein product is CASARETYEQYF.